Presented here are 14 T cell receptor beta chains from one specimen sequenced in a study of regulatory T cells in long-lasting Graves disease. Documented time point: persistent/refractory GD, antithyroid drugs over 5 years with positive TRAb. The TCR library was made from RNA that had been extracted from PBMCs in TRIzol. The TCR beta library used iRepertoire HTBI primers with Arm-PCR amplification of CDR3. One entry per CDR3 protein, called by TCRdb with MiXCR from the multiplex PCR reads. The repertoire holds roughly 400,000 distinct CDR3 sequences, with less than 25% as singletons. The sequenced sample was peripheral blood mononuclear cells (PBMCs), obtained when the disease was refractory, from a patient treated with antithyroid drugs. The source is a female donor with Graves disease.

The chain combines TRBV11-3 with TRBJ2-3; 7 nucleotides match TRBD1. There are 15 residues in the CDR3. Germline trimming cut 4 bases from V and 0 bases from J; bases unmatched to any gene: 4. Germline lookup yields CDR1 SGHNT and CDR2 YENEEA. The CDR3 loop is CASSSRTGSTDTQYF. The CDR3 nucleotides read TGTGCCAGCAGCTCGAGGACAGGAAGCACAGATACGCAGTATTTT.

The chain recombines TRBV18 with TRBJ1-3; D not certain. The CDR3 length is 15 residues. Germline CDR1 and CDR2: KGHSH and LQKENI. Trimming cost V 3 bases and J 0 bases, with 9 bases left between them. The CDR3 nucleotides are TGTGCCAGCTCACCCGACCGGTTCTCTGGAAACACCATATATTTT. It specifies CASSPDRFSGNTIYF. Together with reference TRBV18 and TRBJ1-3, the CDR3 gives the full variable domain: NAGVMQNPRHLVRRRGQEARLRCSPMKGHSHVYWYRQLPEEGLKFMVYLQKENIIDESGMPKERFSAEFPKEGPSILRIQQVVRGDSAAYFCASSPDRFSGNTIYFGEGSWLTVV.

This clonotype was counted ten times or more. The junction departs from the called germline gene at one end, perhaps through a read error. This chain links TRBV5-1 with TRBJ2-7; TRBD2 might be the D (5 bases). The CDR3 loop spans 11 amino acids. Germline lookup yields CDR1 SGHRS and CDR2 YFSETQ. In DNA, the CDR3 is TGTGCCAGCAGCCCGGGGAACGAGCAGTACTTC. Translation: CASSPGNEQYF.

The genes are TRBV7-2 and TRBJ2-3; D uncertain. Germline V gene data show CDR1 as SGHTA and CDR2 as FQGNSA. The CDR3 is made up of 14 amino acids. The V gene lost 3 bases and the J gene lost 2 bases, with 9 bases spanning the gap. The CDR3 protein is CASSFGPYTDTQYF. The CDR3, as DNA: TGTGCCAGCAGCTTTGGCCCCTACACAGATACGCAGTATTTT.

The J gene is TRBJ2-7, the V gene TRBV12-3 or TRBV12-4; TRBD2 matches 8 bases. The CDR3 consists of 14 residues. V trimming: 0 bases; J trimming: 6 bases; junction bases outside the gene matches: 4. DNA for the CDR3: TGTGCCAGCAGTTTAGCGGGCGGGGGGTTCGAGCAGTACTTC. This gives the protein CASSLAGGGFEQYF.

This chain uses TRBV14 with TRBJ2-1; 7 bases match TRBD2. Looked up from germline, CDR1 is SGHDN and CDR2 is FVKESK. This CDR3 has 18 residues. V lost 0 bases to trimming and J lost 6 bases; unmatched junction nucleotides: 14. The chain's CDR3 is CASSQDGRSILGFNEQFF. The CDR3 DNA sequence: TGTGCCAGCAGCCAAGACGGGAGGTCGATTCTGGGCTTCAATGAGCAGTTCTTC.

At least ten counts were recorded for this clonotype. The CDR3 nucleotides read TGTGCCAGCAGTCCCCTTGGACAGGGTGAAGCTTTCTTT. Its protein product is CASSPLGQGEAFF. The rearrangement links TRBV28 to TRBJ1-1; 8 nucleotides match TRBD1. Germline loops: CDR1 MDHEN, CDR2 SYDVKM. This CDR3 is built from 13 residues. V gave up 5 bases and J gave up 7 bases; unmatched junction bases: 6.

Concerning this clonotype: One base separates it from a far larger clone, so it is likely a read error. This chain joins TRBV7-9 and TRBJ2-6, with D possibly matching TRBD1 (5 bases). Germline V lookup: CDR1 SEHNR, CDR2 FQNEAQ (reference sequence). This CDR3 contains 15 residues. Written as DNA, the CDR3 is TGTGCCAGCAGTGAAATGATTTATGGGGCCAACGCCCTGACTTTC. Its protein is CASSEMIYGANALTF.

In its sample, this clonotype was seen once. It may be a read error: a sequence one base away is much more abundant. This chain joins TRBV27 and TRBJ1-2; D call uncertain. There are 13 residues in the CDR3. Germline V gene lookup returns CDR1 MNHEY and CDR2 SMNVEV (reference sequence). Trimming shortened V by 4 bases and J by 5 bases, and 11 bases separated the two germline ends. CDR3: CASSSNSGYGYTF. CDR3 DNA sequence: TGTGCCAGCAGTTCCAACAGTGGATATGGCTACACCTTC.

The chain links TRBV7-9 to TRBJ2-3; 15 bases fit TRBD2. In germline, CDR1 is SEHNR, CDR2 FQNEAQ (reference sequence). The CDR3 is 19 residues long. The V gene end was trimmed by 3 bases and the J gene end by 3 bases; junction bases not matched to a gene: 10. CDR3 in amino acids: CASSLGLAGGNTETDTQYF. Written as DNA, the CDR3 is TGTGCCAGCAGCTTGGGACTAGCGGGAGGAAACACGGAGACAGATACGCAGTATTTT.

The rearrangement joins TRBV7-2 to TRBJ1-3; weak D call: TRBD1 (5 bases). The CDR3 is 14 residues long. The germline CDR1 and CDR2 sequences are SGHTA and FQGNSA. Deletions cut 5 bases from V and 11 bases from J, with 19 bases between. CDR3 residues: CASSPGTPLDAIYF. CDR3 bases: TGTGCCAGCAGCCCTGGGACGCCGCTGGACGCCATATATTTT.

The chain combines TRBV15 with TRBJ2-3; 10 nucleotides line up with TRBD1. The CDR3 has 18 residues. With V trimmed by 0 bases and J by 4 bases, 10 bases remained unmatched. Germline CDR1 and CDR2: LNHNV and YYDKDF (reference sequence). CDR3 in amino acids: CATSRDYNPGTGADTQYF. The CDR3 nucleotides read TGTGCCACCAGCAGAGACTATAACCCCGGGACAGGGGCAGATACGCAGTATTTT.

This clonotype has only a few counts. CDR3 sequence: CASSYWGGETQYF. For the CDR3, the DNA is TGTGCCAGCAGTTATTGGGGGGGAGAGACCCAGTACTTC. This rearrangement joins TRBV5-6 to TRBJ2-5; 7 positions agree with TRBD2. V was pared by 5 bases and J by 4 bases, with 5 bases of the junction left unmatched. The length of the CDR3 is 13 residues. CDR1 SGHDT and CDR2 YYEEEE come from the germline V gene.

There are many counts of this clonotype. The chain has TRBV6-2 or TRBV6-3 and TRBJ2-7, with 7 bases lining up with TRBD1. Per germline, CDR1 MNHEY and CDR2 SVGEGT. This CDR3 region has 14 residues. Germline trimming cut 4 bases from V and 5 bases from J; bases unmatched to any gene: 8. CDR3 region: CASSSTGERHEQYF. The CDR3 nucleotides read TGTGCCAGCAGTTCCACAGGGGAAAGGCACGAGCAGTACTTC.